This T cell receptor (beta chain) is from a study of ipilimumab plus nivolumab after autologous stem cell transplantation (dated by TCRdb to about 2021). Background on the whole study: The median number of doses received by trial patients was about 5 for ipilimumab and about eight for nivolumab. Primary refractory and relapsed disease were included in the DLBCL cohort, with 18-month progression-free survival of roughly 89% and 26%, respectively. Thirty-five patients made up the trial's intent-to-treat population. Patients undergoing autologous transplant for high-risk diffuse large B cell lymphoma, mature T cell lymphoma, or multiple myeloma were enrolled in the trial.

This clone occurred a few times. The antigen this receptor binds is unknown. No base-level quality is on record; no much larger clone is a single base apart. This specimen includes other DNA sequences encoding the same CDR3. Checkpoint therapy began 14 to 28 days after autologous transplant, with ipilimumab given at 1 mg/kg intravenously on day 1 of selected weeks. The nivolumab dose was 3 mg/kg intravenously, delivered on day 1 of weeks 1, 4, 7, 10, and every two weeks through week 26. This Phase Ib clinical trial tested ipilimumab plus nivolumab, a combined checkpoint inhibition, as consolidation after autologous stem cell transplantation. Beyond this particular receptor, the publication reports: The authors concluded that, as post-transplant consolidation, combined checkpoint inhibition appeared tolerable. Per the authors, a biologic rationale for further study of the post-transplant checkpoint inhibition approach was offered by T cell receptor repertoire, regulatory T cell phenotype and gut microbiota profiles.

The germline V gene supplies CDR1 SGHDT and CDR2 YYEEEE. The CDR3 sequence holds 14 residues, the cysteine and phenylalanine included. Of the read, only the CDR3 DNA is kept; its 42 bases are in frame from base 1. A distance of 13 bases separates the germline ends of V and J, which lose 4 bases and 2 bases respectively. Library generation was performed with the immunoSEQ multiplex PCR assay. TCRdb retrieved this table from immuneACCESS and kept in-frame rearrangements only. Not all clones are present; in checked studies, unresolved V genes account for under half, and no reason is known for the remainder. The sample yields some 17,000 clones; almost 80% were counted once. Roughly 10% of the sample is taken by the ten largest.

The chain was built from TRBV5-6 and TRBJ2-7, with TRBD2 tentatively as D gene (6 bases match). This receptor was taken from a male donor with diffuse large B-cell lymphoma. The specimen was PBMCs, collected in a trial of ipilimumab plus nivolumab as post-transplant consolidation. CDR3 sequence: CASSLGGDTYEQYF. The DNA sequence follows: TGTGCCAGCAGCCTTGGAGGGGATACCTACGAGCAGTACTTC.